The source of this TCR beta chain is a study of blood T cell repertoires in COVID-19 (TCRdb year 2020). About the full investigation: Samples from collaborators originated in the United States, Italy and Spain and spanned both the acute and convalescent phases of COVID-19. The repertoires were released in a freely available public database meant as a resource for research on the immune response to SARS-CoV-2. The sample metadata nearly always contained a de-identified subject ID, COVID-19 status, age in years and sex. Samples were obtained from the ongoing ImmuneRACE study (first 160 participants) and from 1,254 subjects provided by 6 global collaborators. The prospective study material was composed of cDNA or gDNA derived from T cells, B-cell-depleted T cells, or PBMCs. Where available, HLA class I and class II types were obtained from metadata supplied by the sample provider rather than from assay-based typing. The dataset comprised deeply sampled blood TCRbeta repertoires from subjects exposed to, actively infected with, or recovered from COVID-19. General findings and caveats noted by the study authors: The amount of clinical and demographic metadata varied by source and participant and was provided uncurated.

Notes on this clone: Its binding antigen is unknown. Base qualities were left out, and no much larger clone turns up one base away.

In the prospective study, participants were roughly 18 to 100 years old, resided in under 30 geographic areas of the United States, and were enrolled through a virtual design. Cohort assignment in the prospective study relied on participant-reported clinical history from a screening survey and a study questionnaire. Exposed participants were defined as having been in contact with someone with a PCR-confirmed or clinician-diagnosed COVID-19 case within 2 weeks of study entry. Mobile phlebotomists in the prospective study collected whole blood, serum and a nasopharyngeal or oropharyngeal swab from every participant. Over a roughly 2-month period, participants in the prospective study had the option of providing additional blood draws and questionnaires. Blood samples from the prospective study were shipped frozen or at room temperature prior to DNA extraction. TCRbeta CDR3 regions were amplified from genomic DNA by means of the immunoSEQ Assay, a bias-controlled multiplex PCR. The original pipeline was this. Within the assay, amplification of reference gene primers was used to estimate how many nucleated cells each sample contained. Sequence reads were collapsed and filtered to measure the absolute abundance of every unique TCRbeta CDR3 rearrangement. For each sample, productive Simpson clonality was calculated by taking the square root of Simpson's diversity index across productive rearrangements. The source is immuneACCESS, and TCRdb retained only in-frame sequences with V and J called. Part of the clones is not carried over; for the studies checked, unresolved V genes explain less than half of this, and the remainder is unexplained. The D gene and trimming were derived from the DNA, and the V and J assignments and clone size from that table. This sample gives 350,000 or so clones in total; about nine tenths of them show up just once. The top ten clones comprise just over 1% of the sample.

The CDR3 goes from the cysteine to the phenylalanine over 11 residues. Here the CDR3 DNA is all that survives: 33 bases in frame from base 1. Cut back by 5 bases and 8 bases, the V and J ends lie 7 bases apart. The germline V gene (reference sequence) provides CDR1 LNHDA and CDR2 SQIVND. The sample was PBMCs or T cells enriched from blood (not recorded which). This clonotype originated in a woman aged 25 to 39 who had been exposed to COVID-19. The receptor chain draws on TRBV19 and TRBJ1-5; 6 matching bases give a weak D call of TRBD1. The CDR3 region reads CASSAGEPQHF. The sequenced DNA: TGTGCCAGTAGTGCAGGGGAGCCCCAGCATTTT.